What follows is one TCR beta chain and its context. Authors' methods: The assay estimated nucleated cells by amplifying reference gene primers. Sequencing used immunoSEQ multiplex PCR; TCRdb keeps in-frame clones, though not all of them. V, J and clone size are those of that table, while D and trimming were read from the DNA. The data hold about 250,000 clones, with 70% to 90% observed a single time. The germline CDR1 and CDR2 sequences are MNHEY and SVGEGT. CDR3 length: 15 residues. Trimming left V 1 base short and J 3 bases short, with 9 bases between. These data belong to a study of blood T cell repertoires in COVID-19. Background on the study: Researchers got acute and convalescent COVID-19 samples from the United States, Italy and Spain. From T cells, B-cell-depleted T cells, or PBMCs came the material, which was cDNA or gDNA.

Seattle-derived patients entered the study during active infection and were followed longitudinally. The sequence came from a man in his fifties or sixties with COVID-19, enrolled during active disease. The chain combines TRBV6-2 or TRBV6-3 with TRBJ2-2; D possibly corresponds to TRBD2 (5 bases). The material sequenced was peripheral blood. Here the CDR3 DNA reads TGTGCCAGCAGTTACTTGACTATGTACACCGGGGAGCTGTTTTTT. The encoded protein is CASSYLTMYTGELFF.